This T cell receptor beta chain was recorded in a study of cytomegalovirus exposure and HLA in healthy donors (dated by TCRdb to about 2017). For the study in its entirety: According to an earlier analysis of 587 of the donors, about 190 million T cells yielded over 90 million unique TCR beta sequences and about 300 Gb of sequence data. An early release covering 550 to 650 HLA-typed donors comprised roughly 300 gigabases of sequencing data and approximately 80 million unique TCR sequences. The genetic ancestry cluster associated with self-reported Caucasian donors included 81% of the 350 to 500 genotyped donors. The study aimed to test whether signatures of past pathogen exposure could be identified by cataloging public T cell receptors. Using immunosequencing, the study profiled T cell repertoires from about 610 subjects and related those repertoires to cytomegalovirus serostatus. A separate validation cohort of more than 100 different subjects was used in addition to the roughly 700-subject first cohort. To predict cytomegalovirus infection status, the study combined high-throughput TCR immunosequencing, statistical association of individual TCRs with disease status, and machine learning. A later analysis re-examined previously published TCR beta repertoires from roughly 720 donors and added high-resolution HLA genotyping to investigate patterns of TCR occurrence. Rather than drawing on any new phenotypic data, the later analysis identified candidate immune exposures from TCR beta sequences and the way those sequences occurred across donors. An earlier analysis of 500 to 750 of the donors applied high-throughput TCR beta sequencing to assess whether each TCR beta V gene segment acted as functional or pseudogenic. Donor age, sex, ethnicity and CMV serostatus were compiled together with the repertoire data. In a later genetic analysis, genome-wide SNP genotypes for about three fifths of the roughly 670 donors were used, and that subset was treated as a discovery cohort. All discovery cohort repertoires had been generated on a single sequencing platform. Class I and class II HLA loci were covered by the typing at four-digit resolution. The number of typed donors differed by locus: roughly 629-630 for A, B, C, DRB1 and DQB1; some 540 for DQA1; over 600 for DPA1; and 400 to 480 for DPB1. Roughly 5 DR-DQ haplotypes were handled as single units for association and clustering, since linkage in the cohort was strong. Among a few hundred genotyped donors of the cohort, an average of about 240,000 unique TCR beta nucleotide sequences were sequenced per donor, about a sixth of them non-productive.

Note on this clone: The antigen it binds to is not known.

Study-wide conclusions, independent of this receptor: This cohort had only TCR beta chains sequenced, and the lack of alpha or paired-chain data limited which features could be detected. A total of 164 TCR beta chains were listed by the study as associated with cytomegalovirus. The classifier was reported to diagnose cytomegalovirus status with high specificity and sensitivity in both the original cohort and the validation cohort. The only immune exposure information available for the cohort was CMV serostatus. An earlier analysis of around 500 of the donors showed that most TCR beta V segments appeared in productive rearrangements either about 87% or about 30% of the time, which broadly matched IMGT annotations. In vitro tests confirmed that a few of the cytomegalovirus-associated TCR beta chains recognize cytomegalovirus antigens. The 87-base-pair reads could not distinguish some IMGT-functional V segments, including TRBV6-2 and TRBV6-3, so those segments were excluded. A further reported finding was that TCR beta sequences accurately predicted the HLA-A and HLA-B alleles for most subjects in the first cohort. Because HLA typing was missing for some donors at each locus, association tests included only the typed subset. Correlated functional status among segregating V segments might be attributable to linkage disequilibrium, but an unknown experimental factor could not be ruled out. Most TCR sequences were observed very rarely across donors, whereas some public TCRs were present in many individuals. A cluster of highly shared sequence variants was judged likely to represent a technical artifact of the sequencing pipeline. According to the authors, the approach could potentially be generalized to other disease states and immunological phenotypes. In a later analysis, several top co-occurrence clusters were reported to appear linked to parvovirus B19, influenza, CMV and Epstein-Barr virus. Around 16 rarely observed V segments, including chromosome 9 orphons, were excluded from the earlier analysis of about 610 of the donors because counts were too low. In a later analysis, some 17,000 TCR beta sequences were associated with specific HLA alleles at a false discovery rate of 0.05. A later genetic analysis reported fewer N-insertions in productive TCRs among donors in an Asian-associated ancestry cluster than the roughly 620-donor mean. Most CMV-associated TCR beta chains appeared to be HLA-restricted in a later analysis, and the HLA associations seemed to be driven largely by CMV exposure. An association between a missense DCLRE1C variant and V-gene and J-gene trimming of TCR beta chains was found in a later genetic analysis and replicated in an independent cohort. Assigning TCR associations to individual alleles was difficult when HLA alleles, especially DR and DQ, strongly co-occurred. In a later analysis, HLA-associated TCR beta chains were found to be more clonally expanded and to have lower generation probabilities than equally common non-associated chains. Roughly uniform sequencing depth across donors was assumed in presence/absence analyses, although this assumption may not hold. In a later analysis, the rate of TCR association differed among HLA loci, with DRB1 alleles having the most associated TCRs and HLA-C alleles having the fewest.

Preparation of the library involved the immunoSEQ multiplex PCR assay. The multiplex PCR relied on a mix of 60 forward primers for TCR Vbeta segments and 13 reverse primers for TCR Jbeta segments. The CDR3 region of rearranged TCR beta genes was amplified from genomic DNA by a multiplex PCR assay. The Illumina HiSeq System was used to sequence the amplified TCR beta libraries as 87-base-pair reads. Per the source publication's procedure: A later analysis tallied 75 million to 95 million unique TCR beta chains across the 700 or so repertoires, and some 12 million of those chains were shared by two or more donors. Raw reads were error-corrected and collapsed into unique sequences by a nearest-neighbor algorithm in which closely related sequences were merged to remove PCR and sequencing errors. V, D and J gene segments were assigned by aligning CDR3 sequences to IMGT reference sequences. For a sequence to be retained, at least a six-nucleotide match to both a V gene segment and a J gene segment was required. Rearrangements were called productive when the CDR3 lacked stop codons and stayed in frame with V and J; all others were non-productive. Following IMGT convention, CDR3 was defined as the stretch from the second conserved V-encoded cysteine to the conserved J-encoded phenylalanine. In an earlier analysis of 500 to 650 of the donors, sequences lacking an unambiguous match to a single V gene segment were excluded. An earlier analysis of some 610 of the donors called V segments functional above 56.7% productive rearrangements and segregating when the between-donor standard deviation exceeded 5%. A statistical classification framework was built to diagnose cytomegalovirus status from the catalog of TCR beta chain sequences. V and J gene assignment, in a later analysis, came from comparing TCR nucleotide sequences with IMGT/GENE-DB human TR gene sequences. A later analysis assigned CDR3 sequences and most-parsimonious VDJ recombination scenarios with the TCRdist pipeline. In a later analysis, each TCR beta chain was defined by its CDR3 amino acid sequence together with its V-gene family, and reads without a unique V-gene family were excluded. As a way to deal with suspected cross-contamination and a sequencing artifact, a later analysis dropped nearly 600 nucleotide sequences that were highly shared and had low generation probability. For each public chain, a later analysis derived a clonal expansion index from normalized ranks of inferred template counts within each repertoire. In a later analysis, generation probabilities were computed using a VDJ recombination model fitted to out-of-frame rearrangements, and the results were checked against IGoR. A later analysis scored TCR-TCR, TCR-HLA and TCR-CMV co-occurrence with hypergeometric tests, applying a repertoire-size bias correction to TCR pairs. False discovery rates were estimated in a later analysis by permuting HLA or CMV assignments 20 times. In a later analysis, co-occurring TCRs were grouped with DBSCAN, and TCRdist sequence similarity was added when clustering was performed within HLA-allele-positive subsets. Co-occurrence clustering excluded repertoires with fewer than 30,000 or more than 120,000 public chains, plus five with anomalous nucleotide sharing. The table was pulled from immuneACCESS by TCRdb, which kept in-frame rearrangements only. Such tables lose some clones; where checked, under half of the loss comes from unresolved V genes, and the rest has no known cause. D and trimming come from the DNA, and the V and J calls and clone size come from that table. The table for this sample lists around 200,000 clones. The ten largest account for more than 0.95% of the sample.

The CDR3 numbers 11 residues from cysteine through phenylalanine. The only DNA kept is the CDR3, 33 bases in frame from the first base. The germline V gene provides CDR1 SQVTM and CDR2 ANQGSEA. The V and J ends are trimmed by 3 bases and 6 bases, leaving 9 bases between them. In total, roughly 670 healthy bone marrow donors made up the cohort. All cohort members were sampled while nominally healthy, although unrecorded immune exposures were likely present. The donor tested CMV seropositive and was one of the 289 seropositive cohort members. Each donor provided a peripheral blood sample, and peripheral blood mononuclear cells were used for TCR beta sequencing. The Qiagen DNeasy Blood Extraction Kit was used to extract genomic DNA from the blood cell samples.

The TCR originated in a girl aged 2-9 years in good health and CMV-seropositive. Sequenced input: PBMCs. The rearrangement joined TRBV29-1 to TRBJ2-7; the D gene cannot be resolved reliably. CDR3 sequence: CSVDRNGEQYF. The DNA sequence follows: TGCAGCGTTGACAGAAATGGCGAGCAGTACTTC.